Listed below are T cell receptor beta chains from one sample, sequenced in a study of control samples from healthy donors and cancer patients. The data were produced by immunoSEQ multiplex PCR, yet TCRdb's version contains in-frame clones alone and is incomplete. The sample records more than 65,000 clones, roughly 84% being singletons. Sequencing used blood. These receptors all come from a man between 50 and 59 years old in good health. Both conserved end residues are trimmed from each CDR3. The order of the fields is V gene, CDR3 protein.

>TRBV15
ATSRWGDEQF
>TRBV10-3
AISDTGGANYGYT
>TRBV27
ASSFPGAGSDEQF
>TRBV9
ASSVSGTSSHEQY
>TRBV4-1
ASSQDYASAQRETGNTIY
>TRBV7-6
ASSPRGDRPGQYSGANVLT
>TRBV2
ASSAGGATEAF
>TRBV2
ASSGRTASTDTQY
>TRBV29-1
TGQGDRNEKLF
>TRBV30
AWSIYRGFPPANYGYT
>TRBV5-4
ASSLDLGQLGTQY
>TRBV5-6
ASSRGDRENSNQPQH
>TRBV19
ASKTITGGYDGYT
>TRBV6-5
ASSYWTSGSYNEQF
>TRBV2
ASVELGQGFTEAF
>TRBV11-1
ASSLVGQLGEQY
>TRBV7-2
ASSFGAGTYEQY
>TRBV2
ASTFSWGTGSYGYT